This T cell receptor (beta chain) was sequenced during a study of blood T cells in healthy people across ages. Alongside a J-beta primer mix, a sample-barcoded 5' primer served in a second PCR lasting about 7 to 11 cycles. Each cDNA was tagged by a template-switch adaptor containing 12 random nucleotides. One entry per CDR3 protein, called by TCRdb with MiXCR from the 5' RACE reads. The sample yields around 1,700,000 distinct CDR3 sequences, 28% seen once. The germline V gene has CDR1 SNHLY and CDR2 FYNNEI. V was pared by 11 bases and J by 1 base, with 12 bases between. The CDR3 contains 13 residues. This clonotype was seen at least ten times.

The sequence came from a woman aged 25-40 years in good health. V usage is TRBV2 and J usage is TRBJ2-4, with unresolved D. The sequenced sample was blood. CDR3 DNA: TGTGCCGGTAGGCCATTGGCCAAAAACATTCAGTACTTC. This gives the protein CAGRPLAKNIQYF.